The 21 T cell receptor beta chains reported below all come from one sample, sequenced in a study of Graves' ophthalmopathy and Graves' hyperthyroidism. CDR3 regions of TCR beta were amplified from RNA transcripts. RT-PCR was first run with HTBI primers, then multiplex PCR in a second round. Each CDR3 protein gets one entry after TCRdb re-called the multiplex PCR reads with MiXCR. The sample comprises 150,000 or so distinct CDR3 sequences, 30% to 45% of which are singletons, and approximately 6.3% rests with the top ten. Sequencing input: peripheral blood. These receptors came from a middle-aged woman with Graves' ophthalmopathy.

This clonotype has just one count. V and J are TRBV6-2 or TRBV6-3 and TRBJ1-5; no reliable D call. V lost 4 bases to trimming and J lost 7 bases, with 11 bases between them. Germline CDR1 reads MNHEY; CDR2 reads SVGEGT. The CDR3 has 13 residues. This chain's CDR3 is CASSSLLRQPQHF. DNA for the CDR3: TGTGCCAGCAGTTCTCTCCTCCGGCAGCCCCAGCATTTT.

J is TRBJ2-5 and V is TRBV6-4; D is unresolved. Trimming removed 5 bases at V and 3 bases at J, with 10 bases between. Germline V gives CDR1 MRHNA, CDR2 SNTAGT. There are 13 residues in the CDR3. This CDR3 reads CASSQDEKETQYF. CDR3 sequence (DNA): TGTGCCAGCAGTCAGGATGAAAAAGAGACCCAGTACTTC.

The table lists this clonotype with many counts. The chain is built from TRBV29-1 and TRBJ1-2, with unresolved D. Germline CDR1 and CDR2: SQVTM and ANQGSEA. V was clipped by 8 bases and J by 3 bases, with 7 bases between them. The CDR3 has 10 residues. CDR3: CSCTDYGYTF. In DNA form, the CDR3 reads TGCAGCTGCACAGACTATGGCTACACCTTC.

This clonotype was seen many times. This rearrangement joins TRBV29-1 to TRBJ2-7; D not certain. Trimming stripped 7 bases from V and 2 bases from J, with 12 bases between. The CDR3 sequence is 12 residues long. Germline V gives CDR1 SQVTM, CDR2 ANQGSEA. The CDR3 nucleotides read TGCAGCGGTGCAAGAGATCCCTACGAGCAGTACTTC. Translation: CSGARDPYEQYF.

This clonotype has at least ten counts. This rearrangement joins TRBV28 to TRBJ2-1, with 7 bases aligning to TRBD1. Looked up from germline, CDR1 is MDHEN and CDR2 is SYDVKM. The CDR3 runs to 14 residues. The junction had 7 bases not matched to a gene; V was cut back by 4 bases and J by 7 bases. In nucleotides, the CDR3 is TGTGCCAGCAGTTCGGGACAGTCTAGGAATGAGCAGTTCTTC. This encodes CASSSGQSRNEQFF.

This clonotype was picked up many times. The V gene is TRBV12-3 or TRBV12-4, the J gene TRBJ2-4, with 7 bases identical to TRBD1. CDR3 length equals 14 residues. V was clipped by 8 bases and J by 6 bases; unmatched bases: 10. In DNA form, the CDR3 reads TGTGCCAGCTTCGCCAACAGGGGTGCAAACATTCAGTACTTC. It specifies CASFANRGANIQYF.

This clonotype was seen repeatedly, ten times or more. The genes are TRBV6-1 and TRBJ2-5, with D tentatively TRBD2 (5 bases). V lost 6 bases to trimming and J lost 1 base, with 6 bases between them. Looked up from germline, CDR1 is MNHNS and CDR2 is SASEGT. The CDR3 extends over 12 amino acids. CDR3 DNA: TGTGCCAGCAGGGACTCCCAAGAGACCCAGTACTTC. Translated: CASRDSQETQYF.

V and J are TRBV20-1 and TRBJ1-1; the D is unclear. Trimming removed 3 bases from V and 2 bases from J, with 16 bases in between. This CDR3 is 15 amino acids long. CDR1 is DFQATT and CDR2 is SNEGSKA in the germline V gene (reference sequence). CDR3: CSARRNGGGNTEAFF. CDR3 bases: TGCAGTGCTAGGAGGAATGGAGGCGGAAACACTGAAGCTTTCTTT.

This clonotype was detected ten times or more. This chain connects TRBV30 to TRBJ1-5, with 8 bases aligning to TRBD1. Germline trimming cut 5 bases from V and 3 bases from J; bases unmatched to any gene: 3. This CDR3 region has 13 residues. Germline CDR1 reads GTSNPN; CDR2 reads SVGIG (reference sequence). The chain's CDR3 is CAWGTGDNQPQHF. The DNA for the CDR3 is TGTGCCTGGGGGACAGGCGACAATCAGCCCCAGCATTTT.

V and J are TRBV6-2 or TRBV6-3 and TRBJ1-1, with unresolved D. The V end lost 5 bases, the J end lost 7 bases, and 20 bases lay between the germline ends. The CDR3 extends over 15 amino acids. CDR1 and CDR2 (germline): MNHEY, SVGEGT. The CDR3 nucleotides are TGTGCCAGCAGTGACCCTGGACGACTCGGTGGTGAAGCTTTCTTT. Its protein product is CASSDPGRLGGEAFF.

This clonotype was counted many times. CDR3 in amino acids: CASSLALGEAFF. The CDR3 DNA is TGTGCCAGCAGCTTAGCGTTGGGGGAAGCTTTCTTT. The J gene is TRBJ1-1, the V gene TRBV11-1; D unresolved. The length of the CDR3 is 12 residues. Per the germline V gene, CDR1 is SGHAT and CDR2 is FQDESV (reference sequence). Trimming stripped 0 bases from V and 8 bases from J, with 7 bases between.

The chain links TRBV6-1 to TRBJ2-7; TRBD2 agrees at 7 bases. Germline V gene lookup returns CDR1 MNHNS and CDR2 SASEGT. The CDR3 extends over 16 amino acids. V was clipped by 2 bases and J by 5 bases; unmatched bases: 12. The CDR3 nucleotides are TGTGCCAGCAGTGAATTGGTGGAGCGGGATTTAGACGAGCAGTACTTC. It specifies CASSELVERDLDEQYF.

Ten or more counts support this clonotype. V is TRBV30 and J is TRBJ1-3; D is uncertain. This CDR3 is 12 amino acids long. V dropped 3 bases and J dropped 0 bases, with 3 bases sitting between them. In germline, CDR1 is GTSNPN, CDR2 SVGIG (reference sequence). For the CDR3, the DNA is TGTGCCTGGAGCGCCTCTGGAAACACCATATATTTT. Its translation is CAWSASGNTIYF.

This clonotype was found many times. This chain joins TRBV27 and TRBJ2-5; D unresolved. This CDR3 has 12 amino acids. Germline V lookup: CDR1 MNHEY, CDR2 SMNVEV (reference sequence). V lost 3 bases and J 6 bases, leaving 8 bases between the germline ends. DNA of the CDR3: TGTGCCAGCAGTTTTTGGGGAAAGACCCAGTACTTC. It is translated as CASSFWGKTQYF.

There are a few counts of this clonotype. This chain joins TRBV2 and TRBJ2-7; 9 bases fit TRBD1. Germline V gene data show CDR1 as SNHLY and CDR2 as FYNNEI. The CDR3 sequence is 13 residues long. Trimming took 6 bases from V and 3 from J; bases not matched to a gene: 3. The CDR3 protein is CASRGTGIYEQYF. The DNA of the CDR3 is TGTGCCAGCAGAGGGACAGGGATCTACGAGCAGTACTTC.

This clonotype came up many times. The V call is TRBV12-3 or TRBV12-4, the J call TRBJ1-1, with D possibly matching TRBD1 (6 bases). This CDR3 comprises 13 residues. V shed 5 bases and J shed 5 bases, with 12 bases lying between them. CDR3 sequence: CASSRTGQTEAFF. The DNA of the CDR3 is TGTGCCAGCAGTAGAACAGGGCAAACTGAAGCTTTCTTT.

This clonotype appeared many times. J is TRBJ2-5 and V is TRBV29-1; D gene unclear. Trimming shortened V by 4 bases and J by 2 bases, and 8 bases separated the two germline ends. This CDR3 is 12 amino acids long. In germline, CDR1 is SQVTM, CDR2 ANQGSEA. The CDR3 coding sequence is TGCAGCGTTGGATCAGGTCAAGAGACCCAGTACTTC. Protein: CSVGSGQETQYF.

The chain employs TRBV7-8 and TRBJ1-2; the D gene is possibly TRBD1 (5 bases). The CDR3 contains 13 residues. CDR1 SGHVS and CDR2 FQNEAQ come from the germline V gene. With 2 bases removed from V and 6 bases from J, the gap between germline ends came to 10 bases. For the CDR3, the DNA is TGTGCCAGCAGCTTAAGTCAGGGAGATGGCTACACCTTC. It codes for CASSLSQGDGYTF.

The rearrangement joins TRBV6-2 or TRBV6-3 to TRBJ2-5; 9 nucleotides match TRBD2. Germline trimming cut 6 bases from V and 8 bases from J; bases unmatched to any gene: 10. The germline V gene encodes CDR1 MNHEY and CDR2 SVGEGT. The CDR3 is 14 residues long. The CDR3, as DNA: TGTGCCAGCAGATCCGGCGGGGGGGTCGAAACCCAGTACTTC. Translated: CASRSGGGVETQYF.

The chain employs TRBV6-1 and TRBJ2-2, with no clear D. Germline V CDR1 and CDR2: MNHNS, SASEGT. The CDR3 has 17 residues. V lost 0 bases and J 6 bases, leaving 17 bases between the germline ends. The CDR3 DNA reads as TGTGCCAGCAGTGAAGCGGGCGAATGGATGGGCGCCGGGGAGCTGTTTTTT. This encodes CASSEAGEWMGAGELFF.

This clonotype showed up many times. The V gene is TRBV19, the J gene TRBJ1-3, with a possible D match to TRBD1 (5 bases). The CDR3 has 16 amino acids. Germline CDR1 LNHDA, CDR2 SQIVND (reference sequence). The V end was cut by 5 bases, the J end by 0 bases, with 14 bases between. For the CDR3, the DNA is TGTGCCAGTAGTTCGGGACGGAGAATCTCTGGAAACACCATATATTTT. Its protein is CASSSGRRISGNTIYF.